A selection of T cell receptor beta chains follows, all from one sample in a study of T cell changes during pregnancy in multiple sclerosis. The protocol was immunoSEQ multiplex PCR, while the TCRdb copy is restricted to in-frame clones and leaves out a portion. The sample has 50,000 or so clones, 85% to 95% seen once. Sequenced material: CD4+ T cells from peripheral blood mononuclear cells, taken in the second trimester of pregnancy. Receptors were obtained from a female donor with multiple sclerosis, enrolled in a pregnancy study. Both conserved end residues are part of each CDR3. Each record gives: clone size, V gene, J gene, D gene, CDR3 protein, CDR3 DNA. D genes are given only for firm matches. Size values are once, few and many counts, or a class for expanded clones, and some rows have none.

clone size: -
V gene: TRBV25-1
J gene: TRBJ1-2
D gene: -
CDR3 protein: CASSEGRKGLYGYTF
CDR3 DNA: TGTGCCAGCAGTGAAGGGAGAAAGGGACTATATGGCTACACCTTC

clone size: -
V gene: TRBV27
J gene: TRBJ2-3
D gene: -
CDR3 protein: CASSLSGSTDTQYF
CDR3 DNA: TGTGCCAGCAGTTTAAGCGGTAGCACAGATACGCAGTATTTT

clone size: -
V gene: TRBV10-3
J gene: TRBJ1-2
D gene: -
CDR3 protein: CAISDNPYTNYGYTF
CDR3 DNA: TGTGCCATCAGTGATAATCCCTATACTAACTATGGCTACACCTTC

clone size: -
V gene: TRBV7-2
J gene: TRBJ1-2
D gene: TRBD1
CDR3 protein: CASSLADRGNYGYTF
CDR3 DNA: TGTGCCAGCAGCTTAGCGGACAGGGGAAACTATGGCTACACCTTC

clone size: -
V gene: TRBV5-1
J gene: TRBJ1-2
D gene: TRBD1
CDR3 protein: CASSLGTGPYGYTF
CDR3 DNA: TGCGCCAGCAGCCTGGGGACAGGACCATATGGCTACACCTTC

clone size: -
V gene: TRBV5-1
J gene: TRBJ2-1
D gene: TRBD2
CDR3 protein: CASSLASGGVYEQFF
CDR3 DNA: TGCGCCAGCAGCTTGGCTAGCGGGGGGGTTTATGAGCAGTTCTTC

clone size: -
V gene: TRBV6-5
J gene: TRBJ2-5
D gene: -
CDR3 protein: CASTHPMGAETQYF
CDR3 DNA: TGTGCCAGCACCCATCCGATGGGGGCTGAGACCCAGTACTTC

clone size: -
V gene: TRBV7-3
J gene: TRBJ2-3
D gene: TRBD2
CDR3 protein: CASSLIRPDSGGLTDTQYF
CDR3 DNA: TGTGCCAGCAGCTTAATCCGACCTGATAGCGGGGGCCTCACAGATACGCAGTATTTT

clone size: -
V gene: TRBV5-8
J gene: TRBJ2-3
D gene: -
CDR3 protein: CASSSDREVDTQYF
CDR3 DNA: TGTGCCAGCAGTTCAGACAGGGAGGTAGATACGCAGTATTTT

clone size: -
V gene: TRBV7-3
J gene: TRBJ2-6
D gene: TRBD1
CDR3 protein: CASSPTGTGANVLTF
CDR3 DNA: TGTGCCAGCAGCCCGACAGGGACTGGGGCCAACGTCCTGACTTTC

clone size: -
V gene: TRBV10-3
J gene: TRBJ2-3
D gene: -
CDR3 protein: CAISESWTGGTDTQYF
CDR3 DNA: TGTGCCATCAGTGAGTCTTGGACTGGGGGCACAGATACGCAGTATTTT

clone size: -
V gene: TRBV7-2
J gene: TRBJ2-7
D gene: -
CDR3 protein: CASSDFIREQYF
CDR3 DNA: TGTGCCAGCAGCGACTTCATACGAGAGCAGTACTTC

clone size: -
V gene: TRBV6-1
J gene: TRBJ1-2
D gene: -
CDR3 protein: CASSEYRQNYGYTF
CDR3 DNA: TGTGCCAGCAGTGAATATCGACAAAACTATGGCTACACCTTC

clone size: many
V gene: TRBV25-1
J gene: TRBJ1-2
D gene: -
CDR3 protein: CASTPTGAQGTNYGYTF
CDR3 DNA: TGTGCCAGCACCCCTACGGGCGCCCAGGGGACTAACTATGGCTACACCTTC

clone size: -
V gene: TRBV7-9
J gene: TRBJ1-2
D gene: -
CDR3 protein: CASSFYSNYGYTF
CDR3 DNA: TGTGCCAGCAGCTTTTACAGTAACTATGGCTACACCTTC